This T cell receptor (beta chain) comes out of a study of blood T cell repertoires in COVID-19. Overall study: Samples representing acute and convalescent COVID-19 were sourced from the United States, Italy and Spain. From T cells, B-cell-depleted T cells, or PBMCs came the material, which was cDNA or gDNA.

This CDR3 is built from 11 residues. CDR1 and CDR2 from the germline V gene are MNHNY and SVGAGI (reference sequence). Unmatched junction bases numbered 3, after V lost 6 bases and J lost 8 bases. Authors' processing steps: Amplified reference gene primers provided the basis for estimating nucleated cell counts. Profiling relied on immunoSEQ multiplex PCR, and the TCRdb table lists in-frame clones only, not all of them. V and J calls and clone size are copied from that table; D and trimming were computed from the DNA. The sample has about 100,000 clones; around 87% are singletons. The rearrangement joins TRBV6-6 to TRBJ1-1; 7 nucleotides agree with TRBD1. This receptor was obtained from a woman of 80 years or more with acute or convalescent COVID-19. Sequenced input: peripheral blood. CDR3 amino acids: CASSPGGEAFF. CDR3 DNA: TGTGCCAGCAGCCCAGGGGGGGAAGCTTTCTTT.